This T cell receptor beta chain was identified during a study of blood T cell repertoires in COVID-19. Whole-study context: From T cells, B-cell-depleted T cells, or PBMCs came the material, which was cDNA or gDNA.

Between the trimmed V and J ends, which lost 5 bases and 4 bases, there was a span of 15 bases. Germline lookup yields CDR1 SGHTA and CDR2 FQGNSA. This CDR3 comprises 15 residues. Some clones are missing from TCRdb's copy, which holds only in-frame ones; the method was immunoSEQ multiplex PCR. The sample contains about 47,000 clones, 82% of which appear only once. V gene TRBV7-2 combines with J gene TRBJ1-5; possibly TRBD1 for D (5 bases). Source material: peripheral blood. The receptor was derived from a human donor with acute or convalescent COVID-19. The donor label of this sample is uncertain. The CDR3 loop reads CASSLKDGGNQPQHF. In nucleotides, the CDR3 is TGTGCCAGCAGCCTCAAAGACGGGGGAAATCAGCCCCAGCATTTT.